The entry below describes one TCR beta chain. Antigen specificity is unknown. Assay: immunoSEQ multiplex PCR; the TCRdb copy retains only in-frame clones and omits some. The table includes fewer than 250,000 clones, roughly 91% detected once. This specimen belongs to a study of cytomegalovirus exposure and HLA in healthy donors. Across the study: A subsequent analysis reported that the 120 validation repertoires were produced on the same platform that had also been used for the roughly 670 first-cohort repertoires. Whole-study results and caveats: Cytomegalovirus status was reportedly diagnosed by the classifier with high specificity and sensitivity. Associated with cytomegalovirus, according to the listing, were around 170 TCR beta chains.

Sample: PBMCs. This receptor was obtained from a woman under 30 in good health and CMV-seropositive.

This chain's CDR3 is CASSLPRQPNEKLFF. The CDR3 DNA follows: TGTGCCAGCAGTTTACCGCGGCAGCCTAATGAAAAACTGTTTTTT. The chain uses TRBV28 and TRBJ1-4; D ambiguous. V was trimmed by 2 bases and J by 3 bases, leaving 10 bases between them. The germline CDR1 and CDR2 sequences are MDHEN and SYDVKM. The CDR3 has 15 residues. Drawing the rest from reference TRBV28 and TRBJ1-4, the complete variable domain is DVKVTQSSRYLVKRTGEKVFLECVQDMDHENMFWYRQDPGLGLRLIYFSYDVKMKEKGDIPEGYSVSREKKERFSLILESASTNQTSMYLCASSLPRQPNEKLFFGSGTQLSVL.